This TCR beta chain was retrieved from a study of technical replicates of blood from several donors. Here immunoSEQ multiplex PCR was the method, and the copy in TCRdb shows in-frame clones only, minus some. The sample holds tens of thousands of clones; approximately 94% are singletons and the top ten take under 0.3%. Germline CDR1 reads SGDLS; CDR2 reads YYNGEE. The CDR3 runs to 15 residues. V was pared by 4 bases and J by 4 bases, with 17 bases between. The chain combines TRBV9 with TRBJ2-5, with D maybe TRBD2 (6 bases). The TCR originated in a human donor in good health. Sequenced input: T cells isolated from PBMCs. CDR3 in amino acids: CASSPTWGEGETQYF. For the CDR3, the DNA is TGTGCCAGCAGCCCAACCTGGGGGGAAGGAGAGACCCAGTACTTC.